These 10 T cell receptor beta chains were all obtained from the same sample, sequenced in a study of OX40 agonist ivuxolimab in advanced cancers. TCRdb keeps only in-frame clones here, not all; method: immunoSEQ multiplex PCR. This repertoire shows tens of thousands of clones, 94% found once; its top ten account for roughly 20%. Here the sequenced sample was CD4+ or CD8+ T cells sorted from blood, taken in a trial of the OX40 agonist ivuxolimab. These receptors came from an adult with an advanced solid tumor such as melanoma, head and neck, liver or kidney cancer.

This clone was counted a single time. The rearrangement uses TRBV19 and TRBJ1-2; D remains ambiguous. V was cut by 5 bases and J by 3 bases, with 13 bases left in between. CDR1 is LNHDA and CDR2 is SQIVND in the germline V gene (reference sequence). The length of the CDR3 is 14 residues. The CDR3 loop reads CASSPSLDHYGYTF. CDR3 DNA sequence: TGTGCCAGTAGTCCGTCCTTAGACCACTATGGCTACACCTTC.

The chain uses TRBV5-8 and TRBJ1-1; weak D call: TRBD1 (6 bases). From germline, CDR1 is SGHTS and CDR2 YDEGEE. The CDR3 loop spans 15 amino acids. V was clipped by 4 bases and J by 0 bases, with 13 bases between them. CDR3 coding DNA: TGTGCCAGCAGCCCTCCCAGGGGAATGAACACTGAAGCTTTCTTT. As protein: CASSPPRGMNTEAFF.

The V call is TRBV7-9, the J call TRBJ1-2; 7 nucleotides match TRBD1. CDR1 is SEHNR and CDR2 is FQNEAQ in the germline V gene (reference sequence). This CDR3 region has 14 residues. V lost 8 bases to trimming and J lost 2 bases; unmatched junction nucleotides: 8. The chain's CDR3 is CASQGGALNYGYTF. The CDR3 region has the DNA TGTGCCAGCCAGGGGGGGGCTCTAAACTATGGCTACACCTTC.

This clone was counted only a few times. The chain is built from TRBV5-7 and TRBJ1-1; TRBD1 might be the D (5 bases). TRBV5-7 has ORF status, its function being uncertain. Trimming took off 10 bases at V and 3 bases at J, with 10 bases between the two ends. This CDR3 is 11 amino acids long. The DNA of the CDR3 is TGTGCCTCAGACAGCTACACTGAAGCTTTCTTT. Encoded protein: CASDSYTEAFF.

The CDR3 is CASRQGLGYEQYF. CDR3 in DNA: TGTGCCAGCAGGCAGGGGCTCGGCTACGAGCAGTACTTC. V is TRBV5-5 and J is TRBJ2-7, with D perhaps matching TRBD1 (6 bases). The ends were cut back, 5 bases at V and 3 bases at J, with 12 bases in the middle. The CDR3 is 13 residues long. CDR1 is SGHKS, CDR2 YYEKEE, per germline (reference sequence).

This chain connects TRBV27 to TRBJ2-3; D remains unclear. Germline CDR1 is MNHEY and CDR2 is SMNVEV (reference sequence). With 5 bases removed from V and 5 bases from J, the gap between germline ends came to 14 bases. This CDR3 region has 14 residues. Here the CDR3 DNA reads TGTGCCAGCAGTCCCGACTTCGTGGGAGATACGCAGTATTTT. The encoded protein is CASSPDFVGDTQYF.

The chain joins TRBV9 to TRBJ2-5; 9 bases map to TRBD1. This CDR3 is 15 amino acids long. V shed 0 bases and J 5 bases; nucleotides not matched to a gene: 5. Germline values: CDR1 SGDLS, CDR2 YYNGEE. CDR3 nucleotide sequence: TGTGCCAGCAGCGTAGGGACAGGGGTCAGTGAGACCCAGTACTTC. Its translation is CASSVGTGVSETQYF. Full variable domain (missing parts from reference TRBV9 and TRBJ2-5): DSGVTQTPKHLITATGQRVTLRCSPRSGDLSVYWYQQSLDQGLQFLIQYYNGEERAKGNILERFSAQQFPDLHSELNLSSLELGDSALYFCASSVGTGVSETQYFGPGTRLLVL.

The chain recombines TRBV7-6 with TRBJ2-7; TRBD2 matches 7 bases. V lost 5 bases, J lost 0 bases, and 10 bases stayed unmatched. CDR3 length: 16 amino acids. CDR1 is SGHVS, CDR2 FNYEAQ, per germline. The CDR3: CASSPYAGVLSYEQYF. The CDR3 bases are TGTGCCAGCAGCCCATATGCGGGGGTGCTCTCCTACGAGCAGTACTTC. The full variable domain, its missing parts supplied by reference TRBV7-6 and TRBJ2-7, is GAGVSQSPRYKVTKRGQDVALRCDPISGHVSLYWYRQALGQGPEFLTYFNYEAQQDKSGLPNDRFSAERPEGSISTLTIQRTEQRDSAMYRCASSPYAGVLSYEQYFGPGTRLTVT.

The chain combines TRBV9 with TRBJ2-6; D is possibly TRBD2 (5 bases). The CDR3 loop spans 17 amino acids. Trimming removed 2 bases from V and 0 bases from J, with 12 bases in between. Germline V lookup: CDR1 SGDLS, CDR2 YYNGEE. This chain's CDR3 is CASSVSETSSGANVLTF. In DNA, the CDR3 is TGTGCCAGCAGCGTTAGTGAAACTAGCTCTGGGGCCAACGTCCTGACTTTC.

The genes are TRBV29-1 and TRBJ1-3; D is unclear. The CDR3 spans 14 residues. The germline CDR1 and CDR2 sequences are SQVTM and ANQGSEA. V lost 7 bases and J 1 base, leaving 14 bases between the germline ends. The CDR3 coding sequence is TGCAGCGGGTGGCTCCCCCAGTCTGGAAACACCATATATTTT. It translates to CSGWLPQSGNTIYF.